The 23 T cell receptor beta chains below were found in one sample sequenced in a study of OX40 agonist ivuxolimab in advanced cancers. This table comes from immunoSEQ multiplex PCR, and its TCRdb copy is limited to in-frame clones, with some not included. The data hold around 25,000 clones, with about 81% observed a single time. The source was CD4+ or CD8+ T cells sorted from blood, collected in a trial of the OX40 agonist ivuxolimab. These receptors were collected from an adult with an advanced solid tumor such as melanoma, head and neck, liver or kidney cancer.

This rearrangement joins TRBV5-4 to TRBJ2-5; D tentatively fits TRBD1 or TRBD2 (5 bases each). Per the germline V gene, CDR1 is SGHNT and CDR2 is YYREEE (reference sequence). CDR3 size: 13 residues. With 7 bases removed from V and 5 bases from J, the gap between germline ends came to 15 bases. The CDR3 here is CASLEAGKETQYF. CDR3 DNA: TGTGCCAGCTTGGAGGCAGGGAAGGAGACCCAGTACTTC.

The chain recombines TRBV27 with TRBJ1-5, with a weak D call TRBD1 (6 bases). V lost 5 bases, J lost 5 bases, and 16 bases lay in between. This CDR3 contains 15 residues. Germline V gives CDR1 MNHEY, CDR2 SMNVEV (reference sequence). CDR3 loop: CASSVTGSGDQPQHF. CDR3 DNA: TGTGCCAGCAGTGTGACAGGTTCAGGGGATCAGCCCCAGCATTTT.

The genes are TRBV19 and TRBJ2-4; D is possibly TRBD1 (5 bases). Germline-derived CDR1 and CDR2 are LNHDA and SQIVND (reference sequence). The CDR3 is 15 residues long. V lost 3 bases, J lost 2 bases, and 11 bases lay in between. CDR3 protein: CASSIAGNPKNIQYF. CDR3 sequence (DNA): TGTGCCAGTAGTATCGCAGGGAACCCCAAAAACATTCAGTACTTC.

Details on this clone: This CDR3 is also generated by other DNA sequences in the sample. The chain combines TRBV27 with TRBJ2-1; tentatively, D is TRBD2 (5 bases). In germline, CDR1 is MNHEY, CDR2 SMNVEV (reference sequence). With 0 bases removed from V and 6 bases from J, the gap between germline ends came to 12 bases. This CDR3 comprises 15 residues. The CDR3 nucleotides read TGTGCCAGCAGTTTATCGCGCGGACTCCTCAATGAGCAGTTCTTC. As protein: CASSLSRGLLNEQFF.

This chain's CDR3 is CASSLRGYTEAFF. The CDR3 nucleotides read TGTGCCAGCAGTTTACGCGGGTACACTGAAGCTTTCTTT. This chain joins TRBV27 and TRBJ1-1; D remains unclear. The CDR3 has 13 residues. CDR1 and CDR2 (germline): MNHEY, SMNVEV (reference sequence). The V end lost 2 bases, the J end lost 3 bases, and 7 bases lay between the germline ends.

Note on this clone: At one of its ends the junction is not consistent with the germline gene, which may arise from a read error. The CDR3 sequence is CASSLWRAAVDF. The CDR3 coding sequence is TGTGCCAGCAGCTTGTGGAGGGCTGCGGTGGACTTC. This chain connects TRBV7-6 to TRBJ2-5; a weak D match, TRBD2 (6 bases). Germline-derived CDR1 and CDR2 are SGHVS and FNYEAQ. CDR3 length: 12 amino acids.

The V call is TRBV11-1, the J call TRBJ2-7; D gene unclear. V was trimmed by 5 bases and J by 0 bases, leaving 17 bases between them. CDR3 length: 16 amino acids. The germline V gene encodes CDR1 SGHAT and CDR2 FQDESV (reference sequence). Here the CDR3 reads CASSRAYTQSSYEQYF. Here the CDR3 DNA reads TGTGCCAGCAGCCGGGCATACACGCAGAGCTCCTACGAGCAGTACTTC.

This clone is medium-sized within its sample. The chain is built from TRBV6-5 and TRBJ1-2, with 7 bases aligning to TRBD1. This CDR3 has 14 amino acids. From germline, CDR1 is MNHEY and CDR2 SVGAGI. V shed 7 bases and J 4 bases; nucleotides not matched to a gene: 9. The CDR3 protein is CASNTQGGGYGYTF. CDR3 coding DNA: TGTGCCAGCAATACGCAGGGGGGAGGCTATGGCTACACCTTC.

The V gene is TRBV7-9, the J gene TRBJ2-1; no definite D call. This CDR3 is built from 13 residues. Germline V gene sequence: CDR1 SEHNR, CDR2 FQNEAQ (reference sequence). Trimming pared 1 base from V and 5 bases from J, leaving 6 bases between. This chain's CDR3 is CASSLELDNEQFF. CDR3 sequence (DNA): TGTGCCAGCAGCTTAGAGCTGGACAATGAGCAGTTCTTC. Combining the CDR3 with reference TRBV7-9 and TRBJ2-1 gives the whole variable domain DTGVSQNPRHKITKRGQNVTFRCDPISEHNRLYWYRQTLGQGPEFLTYFQNEAQLEKSRLLSDRFSAERPKGSFSTLEIQRTEQGDSAMYLCASSLELDNEQFFGPGTRLTVL.

The chain couples TRBV28 to TRBJ2-5; TRBD2 is a possible D gene (6 bases). The germline V gene encodes CDR1 MDHEN and CDR2 SYDVKM. The CDR3 is made up of 14 amino acids. The V end lost 8 bases, the J end lost 4 bases, and 17 bases lay between the germline ends. The CDR3: CASSSGVTRETQYF. CDR3 bases: TGTGCCAGCTCCTCGGGGGTAACTCGAGAGACCCAGTACTTC.

V gene TRBV30 combines with J gene TRBJ2-1, with unresolved D. V lost 4 bases to trimming and J lost 4 bases, with 14 bases between them. The CDR3 length is 14 residues. Germline lookup yields CDR1 GTSNPN and CDR2 SVGIG (reference sequence). The CDR3 DNA is TGTGCCTGGATGGCCCAGCTATCATACAATGAGCAGTTCTTC. It encodes CAWMAQLSYNEQFF.

The rearrangement uses TRBV7-2 and TRBJ2-7, with D unclear. CDR1 and CDR2 (germline): SGHTA, FQGNSA. The CDR3 is 15 amino acids. V gave up 2 bases and J gave up 3 bases, with 14 bases separating them. CDR3 region: CASSLSSSPGYEQYF. CDR3 nucleotides: TGTGCCAGCAGCTTATCTTCTTCGCCGGGCTACGAGCAGTACTTC.

The rearrangement uses TRBV28 and TRBJ2-7; D is undetermined. The CDR3 is 17 amino acids. Germline-derived CDR1 and CDR2 are MDHEN and SYDVKM. The germline V and J ends were trimmed by 1 base and 6 bases, with 22 bases remaining between them. The CDR3 loop is CASSLSLQTGWSLEQYF. The CDR3, as DNA: TGTGCCAGCAGTTTATCCCTTCAGACGGGTTGGTCCCTCGAGCAGTACTTC. Together with reference TRBV28 and TRBJ2-7, the CDR3 gives the full variable domain: DVKVTQSSRYLVKRTGEKVFLECVQDMDHENMFWYRQDPGLGLRLIYFSYDVKMKEKGDIPEGYSVSREKKERFSLILESASTNQTSMYLCASSLSLQTGWSLEQYFGPGTRLTVT.

The J gene is TRBJ2-5, the V gene TRBV28; 7 positions match TRBD1. Trimming cost V 5 bases and J 5 bases; bases outside gene matches: 29. The CDR3 contains 21 residues. Germline V gene sequence: CDR1 MDHEN, CDR2 SYDVKM. The CDR3 protein is CASSTDMQQGRGVALRETQYF. DNA of the CDR3: TGTGCCAGCAGTACCGACATGCAACAGGGGAGAGGGGTGGCTCTTCGGGAGACCCAGTACTTC.

This clone was seen more than once but under ten times. The chain couples TRBV29-1 to TRBJ2-1, with 7 bases identical to TRBD2. Trimming at V came to 6 bases and at J to 8 bases, leaving 13 bases not matched to a gene. This CDR3 comprises 14 residues. In germline, CDR1 is SQVTM, CDR2 ANQGSEA. The CDR3 region is CSVAGYNPSDEQFF. In DNA, the CDR3 is TGCAGCGTAGCGGGGTACAACCCTAGTGATGAGCAGTTCTTC.

The CDR3 is CASSLAHWEQAENQPQHF. In nucleotides, the CDR3 is TGTGCCAGCAGCTTAGCCCACTGGGAACAGGCGGAGAATCAGCCCCAGCATTTT. The gene calls are TRBV7-8 and TRBJ1-5; the D gene is possibly TRBD1 (5 bases). The CDR3 is made up of 18 amino acids. The V end was cut by 0 bases, the J end by 4 bases, with 19 bases between. Germline V gives CDR1 SGHVS, CDR2 FQNEAQ. Full variable domain (remainder filled in from reference TRBV7-8 and TRBJ1-5): GAGVSQSPRYKVAKRGQDVALRCDPISGHVSLFWYQQALGQGPEFLTYFQNEAQLDKSGLPSDRFFAERPEGSVSTLKIQRTQQEDSAVYLCASSLAHWEQAENQPQHFGDGTRLSIL.

The rearrangement links TRBV4-2 to TRBJ1-1; weak D call: TRBD1 (5 bases). This CDR3 comprises 14 residues. From germline, CDR1 is LGHNA and CDR2 YNFKEQ. V gave up 4 bases and J gave up 7 bases, with 16 bases separating them. Here the CDR3 reads CASSLGHEPNEAFF. Written as DNA, the CDR3 is TGTGCCAGCAGCCTTGGACACGAACCGAATGAAGCTTTCTTT.

This chain links TRBV19 with TRBJ2-1; D is unclear. V was shortened by 6 bases and J by 6 bases, with 9 bases between the two germline ends. CDR1 is LNHDA and CDR2 is SQIVND in the germline V gene (reference sequence). The CDR3 extends over 12 amino acids. This CDR3 reads CASSPSLNEQFF. Here the CDR3 DNA reads TGTGCCAGTAGCCCCAGCCTCAATGAGCAGTTCTTC.

The CDR3 reads CASSFGGTNEKLFF. CDR3 nucleotide sequence: TGTGCCAGCAGTTTCGGGGGAACTAATGAAAAACTGTTTTTT. The V call is TRBV27, the J call TRBJ1-4; perhaps TRBD1 as D (5 bases). This CDR3 comprises 14 residues. Trimming pared 3 bases from V and 1 base from J, leaving 6 bases between. Germline-derived CDR1 and CDR2 are MNHEY and SMNVEV (reference sequence).

V gene TRBV5-6 combines with J gene TRBJ2-7, with 7 bases lining up with TRBD2. V lost 3 bases and J lost 2; bases outside the gene matches: 8. CDR1 and CDR2 from the germline V gene are SGHDT and YYEEEE. The CDR3 contains 15 residues. CDR3 amino acids: CASSSRTRGTYEQYF. DNA of the CDR3: TGTGCCAGCAGCTCGAGGACTAGGGGAACCTACGAGCAGTACTTC.

V is TRBV7-3 and J is TRBJ2-7; TRBD2 agrees at 8 bases. Trimming removed 2 bases from V and 3 bases from J; junction bases left unmatched: 9. The germline gives CDR1 SGHTA, CDR2 FQGTGA. This CDR3 contains 16 residues. The CDR3 coding sequence is TGTGCCAGCAGCTTAGCCCCGACGGGAGGGGGCTACGAGCAGTACTTC. Residues: CASSLAPTGGGYEQYF.

The chain combines TRBV11-2 with TRBJ2-4, with TRBD2 matching over 7 bases. Per the germline V gene, CDR1 is SGHAT and CDR2 is FQNNGV. The CDR3 loop spans 16 amino acids. V was clipped by 4 bases and J by 2 bases; unmatched bases: 8. CDR3 region: CASSSPRGESKNIQYF. CDR3 nucleotide sequence: TGTGCCAGCAGCTCGCCTCGGGGGGAGTCCAAAAACATTCAGTACTTC.

V and J are TRBV10-3 and TRBJ2-1; tentative D call: TRBD2 (5 bases). Germline V CDR1 and CDR2: ENHRY, SYGVKD. There are 16 residues in the CDR3. Trimming stripped 0 bases from V and 8 bases from J, with 17 bases between. This CDR3 reads CAISESRGPGSYEQFF. The CDR3 DNA is TGTGCCATCAGTGAGTCACGAGGGCCGGGTTCGTATGAGCAGTTCTTC.